This T cell receptor beta chain was identified during a study of blood T cell repertoires in COVID-19. This clone came up once. CDR1 and CDR2 (germline): SGHNT, YYREEE (reference sequence). The CDR3 has 16 residues. V shed 7 bases and J shed 5 bases, with 21 bases lying between them. Sequencing was performed with immunoSEQ multiplex PCR; in TCRdb, only in-frame clones are kept and a portion is missing. This table has approximately 100,000 clones, about 80% appearing once. The J gene is TRBJ1-4, the V gene TRBV5-4; D possibly corresponds to TRBD1 (5 bases). This TCR was recovered from a man between 65 and 79 years old with acute or convalescent COVID-19. Sequencing input: peripheral blood. CDR3 sequence: CASARNDGGLNEKLFF. The CDR3, as DNA: TGTGCCAGCGCCAGGAACGACGGGGGGTTGAATGAAAAACTGTTTTTT.